The next 29 T cell receptor beta chains were all read from a single sample in a study of blood T cell repertoires in COVID-19. Sequenced by immunoSEQ multiplex PCR; TCRdb stores in-frame clones only, minus some. The data hold about 260,000 clones, with roughly 86% observed a single time. Sample: peripheral blood. The receptors shown here come from a man aged 35 to 55 with active or convalescent COVID-19.

The genes are TRBV30 and TRBJ1-6; possible D gene TRBD1, 6 bases. Germline values: CDR1 GTSNPN, CDR2 SVGIG (reference sequence). Deletions cut 2 bases from V and 3 bases from J, with 20 bases between. The CDR3 covers 18 residues. CDR3 DNA sequence: TGTGCCTGGAGTAACAGGGTTGGGGCTAGTCGCTATAATTCACCCCTCCACTTT. Protein: CAWSNRVGASRYNSPLHF. The complete variable domain, with remaining parts taken from reference TRBV30 and TRBJ1-6, reads SQTIHQWPATLVQPVGSPLSLECTVEGTSNPNLYWYRQAAGRGLQLLFYSVGIGQISSEVPQNLSASRPQDRQFILSSKKLLLSDSGFYLCAWSNRVGASRYNSPLHFGNGTRLTVT.

This clone was detected once. The chain carries TRBV19 and TRBJ2-7; tentative D call: TRBD1 (5 bases). Germline loops: CDR1 LNHDA, CDR2 SQIVND (reference sequence). CDR3 length: 14 residues. Trimming cost V 3 bases and J 3 bases, with 12 bases left between them. The CDR3 nucleotides are TGTGCCAGTAGTATTCAGGGCGTCGGCTACGAGCAGTACTTC. It yields the protein CASSIQGVGYEQYF.

About this clone: The sample holds other DNA sequences that translate to the same CDR3. The rearrangement uses TRBV2 and TRBJ2-7; 8 nucleotides line up with TRBD1. The CDR3 is 14 residues long. V lost 4 bases and J lost 3; bases outside the gene matches: 5. The germline gives CDR1 SNHLY, CDR2 FYNNEI. The CDR3 bases are TGTGCCAGCAGTGGACAGGGGTCCCTCTACGAGCAGTACTTC. Its translation: CASSGQGSLYEQYF.

This chain links TRBV7-8 with TRBJ2-2, with a weak D call TRBD1 (5 bases). CDR3 length: 14 residues. The ends were cut back, 5 bases at V and 7 bases at J, with 14 bases in the middle. Germline V gene sequence: CDR1 SGHVS, CDR2 FQNEAQ. CDR3 amino acids: CASSGGARNGELFF. The CDR3, as DNA: TGTGCCAGCAGCGGTGGGGCGAGGAACGGGGAGCTGTTTTTT. The variable domain in full, completed from reference TRBV7-8 and TRBJ2-2, reads GAGVSQSPRYKVAKRGQDVALRCDPISGHVSLFWYQQALGQGPEFLTYFQNEAQLDKSGLPSDRFFAERPEGSVSTLKIQRTQQEDSAVYLCASSGGARNGELFFGEGSRLTVL.

V and J are TRBV21-1 and TRBJ1-1; the DNA was not used to check the table's D call, TRBD1. TRBV21-1 is termed a pseudogene. The CDR3 has 15 amino acids. The CDR3 bases are TGTGCCAGCAGCAAACCGAGGGGGAGGAACACTGAAGCTTTCTTT. Its translation is CASSKPRGRNTEAFF.

The chain uses TRBV9 and TRBJ2-1; TRBD2 aligns across 9 bases. The CDR3 consists of 16 residues. J was trimmed by 4 bases and V by 0 bases; bases with no gene match: 5. The germline V gene has CDR1 SGDLS and CDR2 YYNGEE. CDR3 region: CASSVATSGLYNEQFF. CDR3 DNA: TGTGCCAGCAGCGTAGCGACTAGCGGTTTGTACAATGAGCAGTTCTTC.

The rearrangement links TRBV5-1 to TRBJ1-1, with a weak D call TRBD1 (5 bases). CDR1 is SGHRS, CDR2 YFSETQ, per germline. Trimming took off 0 bases at V and 0 bases at J, with 15 bases between the two ends. The CDR3 extends over 17 amino acids. The CDR3 sequence is CASSLGWQGYMNTEAFF. The CDR3 DNA reads TGCGCCAGCAGCTTGGGATGGCAGGGATATATGAACACTGAAGCTTTCTTT.

The chain uses TRBV9 and TRBJ2-7; 14 nucleotides align to TRBD2. V lost 0 bases, J lost 6 bases, and 5 bases stayed unmatched. CDR1 is SGDLS, CDR2 YYNGEE, per germline. CDR3 length: 16 amino acids. CDR3: CASSVDAGLAGGEQYF. As DNA, the CDR3 is TGTGCCAGCAGCGTAGATGCTGGACTAGCGGGAGGCGAGCAGTACTTC.

This chain joins TRBV20-1 and TRBJ1-1; D call uncertain. The germline V gene has CDR1 DFQATT and CDR2 SNEGSKA (reference sequence). CDR3 length equals 9 residues. Trimming stripped 1 base from V and 10 bases from J, with 4 bases between. For the CDR3, the DNA is TGCAGTGCTAGAGCAGGAGCTTTCTTT. It is translated as CSARAGAFF.

V usage is TRBV6-5 and J usage is TRBJ2-3, with TRBD2 matching 14 bases. The V segment lost 6 bases and the J segment 6 bases; nucleotides outside the gene matches: 5. Germline assignment: CDR1 MNHEY and CDR2 SVGAGI. The CDR3 totals 15 residues. CDR3 residues: CASSGTSGGRDTQYF. The CDR3, as DNA: TGTGCCAGCAGCGGGACTAGCGGGGGCCGGGATACGCAGTATTTT.

The chain links TRBV3-1 (or the pseudogene TRBV3-2) to TRBJ1-4, with 10 bases matching TRBD1. This CDR3 contains 15 residues. V was clipped by 5 bases and J by 7 bases; unmatched bases: 7. Germline V gene data show CDR1 as LGHDT and CDR2 as YNNKEL (reference sequence). CDR3 coding DNA: TGTGCCAGCAGCGTCCTCCGGGACAGGGGTGAAAAACTGTTTTTT. It codes for CASSVLRDRGEKLFF.

The chain is built from TRBV10-1 and TRBJ1-5, with a weak D call TRBD1 (6 bases). V lost 11 bases, J lost 1 base, and 12 bases lay in between. The CDR3 is 13 residues long. Germline V gene data show CDR1 as WNHNN and CDR2 as SYGVQD (reference sequence). The CDR3 bases are TGCGCCGGCACAAGGGGGAGCAATCAGCCCCAGCATTTT. This sequence encodes CAGTRGSNQPQHF.

The rearrangement links TRBV5-5 to TRBJ2-1, with 8 bases lining up with TRBD2. Trimming took 3 bases from V and 13 from J; bases not matched to a gene: 9. CDR3 size: 13 residues. The V gene's germline CDR1 is SGHKS and CDR2 YYEKEE (reference sequence). CDR3 residues: CASSSRGGAPQFF. The CDR3 nucleotides read TGTGCCAGCAGCTCCCGGGGGGGGGCGCCCCAGTTCTTC.

This chain's CDR3 is CASSATGTSRTQYF. CDR3 in DNA: TGTGCCAGCAGTGCCACAGGGACGTCACGGACCCAGTACTTC. The genes are TRBV2 and TRBJ2-5, with D possibly TRBD1 on 6 matching bases. This CDR3 contains 14 residues. Germline V gene sequence: CDR1 SNHLY, CDR2 FYNNEI. V lost 4 bases and J 7 bases, leaving 16 bases between the germline ends.

This sequence joins TRBV28 and TRBJ1-1, with D unclear. In germline, CDR1 is MDHEN, CDR2 SYDVKM. Trimming took 3 bases from V and 1 from J, leaving 6 bases between them. This CDR3 is 13 amino acids long. In DNA, the CDR3 is TGTGCCAGCAGTTTGGCTGAGAACACTGAAGCTTTCTTT. Encoded protein: CASSLAENTEAFF.

The chain has TRBV18 and TRBJ1-3; no clear D. Germline loops: CDR1 KGHSH, CDR2 LQKENI. The CDR3 is made up of 18 amino acids. Trimming stripped 3 bases from V and 0 bases from J, with 18 bases between. CDR3 bases: TGTGCCAGCTCACCTCTTGCGCGGCGAACCTCCTCTGGAAACACCATATATTTT. Residues: CASSPLARRTSSGNTIYF.

The chain joins TRBV9 to TRBJ1-2; D not certain. This CDR3 spans 16 amino acids. Per the germline V gene, CDR1 is SGDLS and CDR2 is YYNGEE. Trimming cost V 4 bases and J 4 bases, with 20 bases left between them. CDR3 region: CASSPGGWKGGYGYTF. The CDR3 bases are TGTGCCAGCAGCCCCGGAGGGTGGAAGGGCGGCTATGGCTACACCTTC.

In DNA, the CDR3 is TGTGCCACCAGTGGGAACGGACTAGCCGGAGATACGCAGTATTTT. This sequence encodes CATSGNGLAGDTQYF. The chain carries TRBV24-1 and TRBJ2-3; 8 bases map to TRBD2. This CDR3 comprises 15 residues. V shed 5 bases and J 5 bases; nucleotides not matched to a gene: 8. The germline CDR1 and CDR2 sequences are KGHDR and SFDVKD.

The chain employs TRBV9 and TRBJ1-1; D remains ambiguous. The V and J ends lost 0 bases and 1 base respectively, with 7 bases between them. Looked up from germline, CDR1 is SGDLS and CDR2 is YYNGEE. The CDR3 extends over 14 amino acids. CDR3 in DNA: TGTGCCAGCAGCGTAGCGACGGGGAACACTGAAGCTTTCTTT. This sequence encodes CASSVATGNTEAFF.

The chain employs TRBV5-1 and TRBJ2-7; tentative D call: TRBD1 (7 bases). Germline V gives CDR1 SGHRS, CDR2 YFSETQ. Trimming removed 4 bases at V and 0 bases at J, with 14 bases between. The CDR3 runs 15 residues. The CDR3 DNA is TGCGCCAGCAGCCGAGCCCAGGGGGGCTCCTACGAGCAGTACTTC. It specifies CASSRAQGGSYEQYF.

This sequence joins TRBV13 and TRBJ1-3; 7 nucleotides align to TRBD1. The length of the CDR3 is 15 residues. The V and J ends lost 5 bases and 4 bases, in that order; junction bases with no gene match: 8. Germline V gives CDR1 PRHDT, CDR2 FYEKMQ (reference sequence). The CDR3 protein is CASSPETGTGNTIYF. For the CDR3, the DNA is TGTGCCAGCAGCCCAGAGACAGGGACGGGAAACACCATATATTTT.

The rearrangement links TRBV10-3 to TRBJ1-3; D not resolved. The germline V and J ends were trimmed by 4 bases and 8 bases, with 12 bases remaining between them. The CDR3 loop spans 13 amino acids. The V gene's germline CDR1 is ENHRY and CDR2 SYGVKD. CDR3 sequence reads: CAISGNSGDTIYF. The CDR3 DNA sequence: TGTGCCATCAGTGGAAACAGCGGAGACACCATATATTTT.

This chain connects TRBV19 to TRBJ2-4, with TRBD1 as a possible D gene (6 bases). Trimming took 5 bases from V and 7 from J, leaving 12 bases between them. The CDR3 totals 13 residues. Germline CDR1 is LNHDA and CDR2 is SQIVND (reference sequence). The CDR3, as DNA: TGTGCCAGTAGTTTTAGTCAGGGGAACATTCAGTACTTC. Translation: CASSFSQGNIQYF. The whole variable domain, filled in from reference TRBV19 and TRBJ2-4, reads DGGITQSPKYLFRKEGQNVTLSCEQNLNHDAMYWYRQDPGQGLRLIYYSQIVNDFQKGDIAEGYSVSREKKESFPLTVTSAQKNPTAFYLCASSFSQGNIQYFGAGTRLSVL.

The V call is TRBV6-5, the J call TRBJ2-3; 8 bases match TRBD1. The V gene's germline CDR1 is MNHEY and CDR2 SVGAGI. The CDR3 extends over 15 amino acids. V was pared by 0 bases and J by 10 bases, with 9 bases of the junction left unmatched. The CDR3 sequence: CASSYSGTGGTAQYF. CDR3 nucleotide sequence: TGTGCCAGCAGTTACTCGGGCACAGGGGGAACGGCGCAGTATTTT.

The V call is TRBV6-5, the J call TRBJ2-7; TRBD2 might be the D (5 bases). The CDR3 runs to 15 residues. Between the trimmed V and J ends, which lost 0 bases and 2 bases, there was a span of 11 bases. CDR1 and CDR2 (germline): MNHEY, SVGAGI. Here the CDR3 reads CASSYSSGNTYEQYF. In DNA, the CDR3 is TGTGCCAGCAGTTACTCGAGCGGAAATACCTACGAGCAGTACTTC.

V gene TRBV3-1 (or the pseudogene TRBV3-2) combines with J gene TRBJ2-3; possibly TRBD1 for D (5 bases). Germline CDR1 LGHDT, CDR2 YNNKEL (reference sequence). The V end was cut by 1 base, the J end by 2 bases, with 13 bases between. This CDR3 spans 16 amino acids. The CDR3, as DNA: TGTGCCAGCAGCCAAGCCACCACCGGACACACAGATACGCAGTATTTT. Its translation is CASSQATTGHTDTQYF.

A single count supports this clone. The genes are TRBV5-1 and TRBJ1-1; TRBD1 agrees at 10 bases. This CDR3 has 16 amino acids. Germline V gene sequence: CDR1 SGHRS, CDR2 YFSETQ. V lost 0 bases to trimming and J lost 2 bases; unmatched junction nucleotides: 4. CDR3 sequence: CASSLAGTGVNTEAFF. CDR3 nucleotides: TGCGCCAGCAGCTTGGCCGGGACAGGGGTCAACACTGAAGCTTTCTTT.

The V and J genes are TRBV5-1 and TRBJ1-3; D possibly corresponds to TRBD1 (5 bases). V was shortened by 5 bases and J by 11 bases, with 26 bases between the two germline ends. The germline V gene encodes CDR1 SGHRS and CDR2 YFSETQ. This CDR3 region has 16 residues. CDR3 amino acids: CASSYGGLLTNFSIYF. CDR3 DNA sequence: TGCGCCAGCAGTTATGGGGGACTTTTGACGAATTTCTCCATATATTTT.

The chain has TRBV27 and TRBJ2-2; TRBD1 agrees at 9 bases. The CDR3 spans 20 residues. Losses at the gene ends were 5 bases for V and 1 base for J; bases not matched to a gene: 17. In germline, CDR1 is MNHEY, CDR2 SMNVEV (reference sequence). Written as DNA, the CDR3 is TGTGCCAGCAGTCGCGCATCGGGACAGGGTTGGTCTGTGAACACCGGGGAGCTGTTTTTT. This gives the protein CASSRASGQGWSVNTGELFF.